This entry features one TCR beta chain sequence. Its antigen is unidentified. This record belongs to a study of CD8 T cells in ankylosing spondylitis. The germline CDR1 and CDR2 sequences are SQVTM and ANQGSEA. Trimming took off 2 bases at V and 4 bases at J, with 10 bases between the two ends. The CDR3 has 13 residues. TCRdb itself ran the 5' RACE reads through MiXCR, one entry per CDR3 protein. Of approximately 440,000 distinct CDR3 sequences listed, roughly a sixth are singletons. Study-level points and caveats: It appeared that ankylosing spondylitis blood was characterized by a TCR beta motif of several highly homologous variants. As for the disease-linked clones, they showed a CD8+ phenotype and occurred at relatively low frequencies in peripheral blood. In the blood and synovial fluid of reactive arthritis, some motif variants had been previously reported. Reports say disease-linked clones showed up significantly more in matched ankylosing spondylitis synovial fluid.

This rearrangement joins TRBV29-1 to TRBJ2-3; maybe TRBD1 (5 bases). Material: blood, either unsorted or a sorted T cell fraction (not recorded which). This clonotype was obtained from a male donor with ankylosing spondylitis. The CDR3 region is CSVELGVPDTQYF. As DNA, the CDR3 is TGCAGCGTTGAACTAGGGGTACCAGATACGCAGTATTTT.